The TCR beta chain under discussion was sequenced for a study of tumor-infiltrating lymphocytes in oesophageal squamous cell carcinoma. This clonotype was recorded many times. This CDR3 contains 15 residues. Trimming removed 0 bases from V and 3 bases from J, with 10 bases in between. The V gene's germline CDR1 is SGHTS and CDR2 YDEGEE. TCRdb redid the calling of the PCR reads with MiXCR, one entry per CDR3 protein. This table holds around 6,200 distinct CDR3 sequences, roughly 15% found once. Sequencing used normal esophageal tissue next to the tumor. V and J are TRBV5-8 and TRBJ2-1; D call uncertain. The clonotype comes from a male donor with esophageal squamous cell carcinoma. The CDR3 here is CASSLGVRHYNEQFF. The CDR3 DNA reads TGTGCCAGCAGCTTGGGGGTTAGGCACTACAATGAGCAGTTCTTC.